This TCR beta chain derives from a study of blood T cell repertoires in COVID-19. Clones were sequenced by immunoSEQ multiplex PCR, and TCRdb holds only the in-frame ones, with some missing. This sample yields approximately 260,000 clones, of which around four fifths are seen a single time; about 5% belongs to the top ten. This CDR3 is 16 amino acids long. With 4 bases removed from V and 2 bases from J, the gap between germline ends came to 16 bases. Germline V CDR1 and CDR2: SGDLS, YYNGEE. Sequencing was performed on peripheral blood. V usage is TRBV9 and J usage is TRBJ1-3; D is unclear. The receptor comes from a man aged 55 to 70 who had recovered from COVID-19. The CDR3 DNA sequence: TGTGCCAGCAGCCCTCAAACAGCGGTCGCTGGAAACACCATATATTTT. It encodes CASSPQTAVAGNTIYF.